The present T cell receptor (beta chain) was sequenced within a study of OX40 agonist ivuxolimab in advanced cancers. Notes on the study in general: Also present in some nonresponders was a low level of normalized T-cell clonal expansion. With doses of 0.1 to 3.0 mg/kg, CD4+ and CD8+ blood T cells had undergone clonal expansion by week 6.

This table comes from immunoSEQ multiplex PCR, and its TCRdb copy is limited to in-frame clones, with some not included. The repertoire includes about 75,000 clones, about 88% of them detected once, and approximately 8% sits in the top ten. On this clone itself: Its antigen is not known.

Systemic immunosuppression or a history of autoimmune disease excluded patients. V lost 3 bases to trimming and J lost 2 bases; unmatched junction nucleotides: 8. This CDR3 region has 16 residues. CDR1 is SGHTA, CDR2 FQGNSA, per germline. Specimen: CD4+ or CD8+ T cells sorted from blood, collected in a trial of the OX40 agonist ivuxolimab. The genes are TRBV7-2 and TRBJ1-1; 8 bases agree with TRBD1. This sequence originates from an adult with an advanced solid tumor such as melanoma, head and neck, liver or kidney cancer. CDR3 sequence reads: CASSFRTGRGNTEAFF. The CDR3 DNA reads TGTGCCAGCAGCTTCCGGACAGGGAGGGGTAACACTGAAGCTTTCTTT.